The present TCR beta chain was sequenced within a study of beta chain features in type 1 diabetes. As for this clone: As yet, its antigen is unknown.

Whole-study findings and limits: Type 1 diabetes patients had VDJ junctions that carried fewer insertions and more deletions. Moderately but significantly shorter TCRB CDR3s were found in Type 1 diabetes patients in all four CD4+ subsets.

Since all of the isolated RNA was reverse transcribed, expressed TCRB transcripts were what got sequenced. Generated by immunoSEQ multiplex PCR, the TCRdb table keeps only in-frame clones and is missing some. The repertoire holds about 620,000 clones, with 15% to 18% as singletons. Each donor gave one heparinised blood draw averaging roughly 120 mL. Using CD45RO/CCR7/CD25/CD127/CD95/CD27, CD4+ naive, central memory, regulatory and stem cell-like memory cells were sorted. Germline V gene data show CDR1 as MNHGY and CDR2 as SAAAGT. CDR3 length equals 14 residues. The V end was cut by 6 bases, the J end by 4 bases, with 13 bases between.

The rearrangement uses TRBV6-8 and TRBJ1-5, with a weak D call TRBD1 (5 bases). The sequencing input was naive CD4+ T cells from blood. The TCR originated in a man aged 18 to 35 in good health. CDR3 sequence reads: CASRQGGGNQPQHF. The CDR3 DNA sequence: TGTGCCAGCAGGCAGGGAGGTGGTAATCAGCCCCAGCATTTT.